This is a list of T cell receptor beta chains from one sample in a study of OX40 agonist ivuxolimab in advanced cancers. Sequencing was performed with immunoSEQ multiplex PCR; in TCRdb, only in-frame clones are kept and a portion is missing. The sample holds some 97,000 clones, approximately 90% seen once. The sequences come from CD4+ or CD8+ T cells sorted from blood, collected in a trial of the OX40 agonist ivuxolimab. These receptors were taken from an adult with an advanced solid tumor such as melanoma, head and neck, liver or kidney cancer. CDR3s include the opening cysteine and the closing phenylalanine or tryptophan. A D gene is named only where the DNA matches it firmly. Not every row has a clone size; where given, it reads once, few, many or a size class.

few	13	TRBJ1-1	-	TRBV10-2	TGCGCCAGCAGTGAAGGCGGTAACACTGAAGCTTTCTTT	CASSEGGNTEAFF
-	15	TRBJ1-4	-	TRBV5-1	TGCGCCAGCAGCCACAAAGGGGCAACTAATGAAAAACTGTTTTTT	CASSHKGATNEKLFF
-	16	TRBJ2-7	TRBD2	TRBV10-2	TGCGCTAGCAGTGAGTCGCGGCCTAGCGGGAATGACGAGCAGTACTTC	CASSESRPSGNDEQYF
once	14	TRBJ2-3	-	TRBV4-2	TGTGCCAGCAGCCGGGACTCCGGCACAGATACGCAGTATTTT	CASSRDSGTDTQYF
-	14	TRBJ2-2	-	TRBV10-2	TGCGCCAGCAGAACTAGAGCCCTCACCGGGGAGCTGTTTTTT	CASRTRALTGELFF
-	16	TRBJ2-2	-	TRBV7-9	TGTGCCAGCAGCCTACTCTCGAACCTGAACACCGGGGAGCTGTTTTTT	CASSLLSNLNTGELFF
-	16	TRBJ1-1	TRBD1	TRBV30	TGTGCCTGGAGTGTACAAACAGGGGCAACGAGGTCTGAAGCTTTCTTT	CAWSVQTGATRSEAFF
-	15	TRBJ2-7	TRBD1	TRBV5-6	TGTGCCAGCAGCATAACCGGGACAGGGTGGGACGAGCAGTACTTC	CASSITGTGWDEQYF
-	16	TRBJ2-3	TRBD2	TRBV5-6	TGTGCCAGCAGCACCCCCCTAGCGGGGTCCGGATATCGCCAGTATTTT	CASSTPLAGSGYRQYF
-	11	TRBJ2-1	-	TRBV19	TGTGCCAGTACGGTGGGTGGCGAGCAGTTCTTC	CASTVGGEQFF
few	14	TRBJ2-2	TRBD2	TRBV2	TGTGCCAGCATTTACCGAGCGGGAGCCGGGGAGCTGTTTTTT	CASIYRAGAGELFF
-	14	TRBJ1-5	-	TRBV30	TGTGCCTGGCAAATACAGGGTACTCATCAGCCCCAGCATTTT	CAWQIQGTHQPQHF
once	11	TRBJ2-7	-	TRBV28	TGTGCCAGCAATTACAGGGATGAGCAGTACTTC	CASNYRDEQYF
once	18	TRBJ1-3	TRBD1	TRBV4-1	TGCGCCAGCAGCCAAGTAGGTGGGACAGGGTCTGGCCGAAACACCATATATTTT	CASSQVGGTGSGRNTIYF
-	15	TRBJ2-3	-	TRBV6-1	TGTGCCAGCAGTGATACCGAGGGGTTCACAGATACGCAGTATTTT	CASSDTEGFTDTQYF
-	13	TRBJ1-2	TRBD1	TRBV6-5	TGTGCCAGCAGAAGGGGACAGTGGCATGGCTACACCTTC	CASRRGQWHGYTF
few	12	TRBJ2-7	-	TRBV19	TGTGCCAGTATCTCCCCTCGGGGGGAGCAGTACTTC	CASISPRGEQYF
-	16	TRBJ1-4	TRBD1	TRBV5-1	TGCGCCAGCAGCCTCCAGGGGACAGTTGCTGGGGAAAAACTGTTTTTT	CASSLQGTVAGEKLFF